This T cell receptor beta chain was identified during a study of blood T cell repertoires in COVID-19. This clone was seen only once. Repertoires were generated with immunoSEQ multiplex PCR, while TCRdb's copy carries only in-frame clones and drops some. The sample yields about 200,000 clones, approximately 91% seen once. Germline CDR1 and CDR2: MNHEY and SMNVEV (reference sequence). The CDR3 is 15 residues long. J gave up 0 bases and V 6 bases, and 8 bases lay outside the gene matches. This chain joins TRBV27 and TRBJ2-7; TRBD2 aligns across 7 bases. The material sequenced was peripheral blood. This TCR was sampled from a man aged 60-69 years who had recovered from COVID-19. This CDR3 is CASRLSSGSSYEQYF. The DNA of the CDR3 is TGTGCCAGCAGACTTTCTAGCGGAAGCTCCTACGAGCAGTACTTC.